A few counts support the clone carrying this T cell receptor (beta chain). Its target is not known. Each donor gave one heparinised blood draw averaging around 0.12 L. CD45RO/CCR7/CD25/CD127/CD95/CD27 separated CD4+ naive, central memory, regulatory and stem cell-like memory cells by sorting. Expressed TCRB transcripts were sequenced, since all the RNA that had been isolated was reverse transcribed. The method was immunoSEQ multiplex PCR; TCRdb's version includes in-frame clones alone and lacks a portion of them. This sample yields more than 250,000 clones, of which approximately 16% are seen a single time; less than 0.02% belongs to the top ten. The record originates from a study of beta chain features in type 1 diabetes. Study outcomes and limitations: A greater similarity of naive, central memory and Treg TCRB repertoires was seen among patients than among healthy donors. Shorter TCRB CDR3s, moderately but significantly so, marked every one of the four CD4+ subsets in Type 1 diabetes patients. Lower insertion and higher deletion counts appeared at VDJ junctions in type 1 diabetes patients.

With V trimmed by 4 bases and J by 4 bases, 3 bases remained unmatched. CDR1 and CDR2 from the germline V gene are KGHSH and LQKENI. The CDR3 covers 15 residues. The chain couples TRBV18 to TRBJ2-6; 8 nucleotides line up with TRBD1. The sample taken for sequencing was naive CD4+ T cells from blood. This clonotype was sampled from a man between 18 and 35 years old with type 1 diabetes. The CDR3 protein is CASSLQGAGANVLTF. CDR3 sequence (DNA): TGTGCCAGCTCACTCCAGGGGGCCGGGGCCAACGTCCTGACTTTC.